This entry lists 18 T cell receptor beta chains sequenced from one sample in a study of early stage breast cancer tumors. Libraries were prepared by immunoSEQ multiplex PCR; TCRdb keeps only in-frame clonotypes and omits some of them. Here the sample spans about 46,000 clones, more than 70% being singletons. Sequenced: blood. The receptors come from a person between 35 and 49 years old with breast cancer.

The chain employs TRBV4-1 and TRBJ2-7, with TRBD2 identical over 7 bases. Trimming took 6 bases from V and 3 from J; bases not matched to a gene: 8. This CDR3 comprises 14 residues. Per germline, CDR1 MGHRA and CDR2 YSYEKL. Here the CDR3 reads CASRQKGLLYEQYF. CDR3 nucleotides: TGCGCCAGCAGGCAGAAGGGACTACTCTACGAGCAGTACTTC.

V is TRBV19 and J is TRBJ2-7, with D possibly matching TRBD2 (6 bases). The CDR3 has 15 amino acids. The germline V gene has CDR1 LNHDA and CDR2 SQIVND (reference sequence). V lost 8 bases and J lost 4, with 21 bases in between. CDR3 sequence: CASSDVGDSGYEQYF. The CDR3 nucleotides are TGTGCCAGTTCCGATGTAGGGGACTCGGGTTACGAGCAGTACTTC.

The gene calls are TRBV19 and TRBJ2-2, with D uncertain. V dropped 2 bases and J dropped 4 bases, with 11 bases sitting between them. This CDR3 spans 15 amino acids. Germline-derived CDR1 and CDR2 are LNHDA and SQIVND (reference sequence). The CDR3 DNA reads TGTGCCAGTAGTATAAAAGGATCGGGCACCGGGGAGCTGTTTTTT. It is translated as CASSIKGSGTGELFF.

The chain couples TRBV6-5 to TRBJ2-1, with 14 bases identical to TRBD2. This CDR3 is 15 amino acids long. Trimming removed 5 bases from V and 4 bases from J; junction bases left unmatched: 1. Per germline, CDR1 MNHEY and CDR2 SVGAGI. Here the CDR3 reads CASSRLAGGYNEQFF. The CDR3 nucleotides are TGTGCCAGCAGTCGACTAGCGGGAGGGTACAATGAGCAGTTCTTC.

V is TRBV5-1 and J is TRBJ1-4; TRBD1 might be the D (6 bases). The germline gives CDR1 SGHRS, CDR2 YFSETQ. The ends were cut back, 4 bases at V and 0 bases at J, with 19 bases in the middle. The CDR3 extends over 18 amino acids. The CDR3 DNA sequence: TGCGCCAGCAGCCTAAGGGGGGTCGGGGGATCAACTAATGAAAAACTGTTTTTT. It specifies CASSLRGVGGSTNEKLFF.

The chain carries TRBV29-1 and TRBJ2-3; D possibly corresponds to TRBD2 (6 bases). From germline, CDR1 is SQVTM and CDR2 ANQGSEA. Trimming removed 7 bases at V and 5 bases at J, with 13 bases between. CDR3 length equals 12 residues. CDR3 coding DNA: TGCAGCGCAAATTTGGGGGGAGATACGCAGTATTTT. Translation gives CSANLGGDTQYF.

The chain employs TRBV29-1 and TRBJ2-7, with 7 bases lining up with TRBD1. J lost 4 bases, V lost 4 bases, and 7 bases had no gene match. This CDR3 has 13 residues. CDR1 is SQVTM, CDR2 ANQGSEA, per germline. CDR3 nucleotides: TGCAGCGTTGCGAAAGGGGGCAGGTACGAGCAGTACTTC. Protein: CSVAKGGRYEQYF.

The chain is built from TRBV2 and TRBJ2-3; maybe TRBD2 (6 bases). The CDR3 consists of 19 residues. CDR1 and CDR2 from the germline V gene are SNHLY and FYNNEI. The CDR3, as DNA: TGTACAGTTGCCAGCAGTGTAGGCCTATCCGGGAGCGGCACAGATACGCAGTATTTT. Amino acid sequence: CTVASSVGLSGSGTDTQYF.

The genes are TRBV2 and TRBJ2-5; D not resolved. The CDR3 spans 11 residues. Per the germline V gene, CDR1 is SNHLY and CDR2 is FYNNEI. Trimming took off 6 bases at V and 2 bases at J, with 4 bases between the two ends. The CDR3 bases are TGTGCCAGCAGCCGTCAAGAGACCCAGTACTTC. Amino acid sequence: CASSRQETQYF.

The chain is built from TRBV18 and TRBJ1-2, with D tentatively TRBD1 (6 bases). CDR1 is KGHSH, CDR2 LQKENI, per germline. This CDR3 has 13 residues. V lost 3 bases and J 6 bases, leaving 11 bases between the germline ends. Here the CDR3 DNA reads TGTGCCAGCTCACCGAGTAAGGGGGATGGCTACACCTTC. Translation gives CASSPSKGDGYTF.

This clone was seen more than once but under ten times. The chain combines TRBV29-1 with TRBJ2-1, with D hard to call. The CDR3 covers 15 residues. Deletions cut 4 bases from V and 5 bases from J, with 18 bases between. Germline V gene data show CDR1 as SQVTM and CDR2 as ANQGSEA. This chain's CDR3 is CSVVPHGPRDNEQFF. CDR3 DNA sequence: TGCAGCGTTGTGCCCCACGGACCCCGGGACAATGAGCAGTTCTTC.

This chain links TRBV7-8 with TRBJ1-2, with D tentatively TRBD1 (6 bases). The CDR3 has 16 amino acids. Trimming cost V 5 bases and J 7 bases, with 23 bases left between them. Looked up from germline, CDR1 is SGHVS and CDR2 is FQNEAQ. The CDR3 DNA follows: TGTGCCAGCAGCCTTAACCCTAGGGGGGCCACGAGTGGCTACACCTTC. Translated: CASSLNPRGATSGYTF.

The J gene is TRBJ1-5, the V gene TRBV2; weak D call: TRBD1 (6 bases). The CDR3 length is 12 residues. Germline V gives CDR1 SNHLY, CDR2 FYNNEI. V lost 7 bases to trimming and J lost 5 bases, with 9 bases between them. In nucleotides, the CDR3 is TGTGCCAGCAACAGGGATGATCAGCCCCAGCATTTT. Translated: CASNRDDQPQHF.

The chain carries TRBV6-5 and TRBJ2-7, with D maybe TRBD2 (5 bases). V shed 6 bases and J shed 2 bases, with 14 bases lying between them. The CDR3 totals 14 residues. Per the germline V gene, CDR1 is MNHEY and CDR2 is SVGAGI. This chain's CDR3 is CASSLTRATYEQYF. CDR3 nucleotide sequence: TGTGCCAGCAGCCTTACGAGGGCTACCTACGAGCAGTACTTC.

As for this clone: The junction differs from germline at one of its ends, possibly a read error. V usage is TRBV5-4 and J usage is TRBJ2-7; D remains unclear. CDR3 length equals 15 residues. Looked up from germline, CDR1 is SGHNT and CDR2 is YYREEE (reference sequence). As DNA, the CDR3 is TGTGCCAGCAGCTTGGATCCCCTTGTTAGGCAGCGCCCGAACTTC. This sequence encodes CASSLDPLVRQRPNF. Using reference TRBV5-4 and TRBJ2-7 for the parts outside the CDR3, the full variable domain is ETGVTQSPTHLIKTRGQQVTLRCSSQSGHNTVSWYQQALGQGPQFIFQYYREEENGRGNFPPRFSGLQFPNYSSELNVNALELDDSALYLCASSLDPLVRQRPNFGPGTRLTVT.

The chain links TRBV6-5 to TRBJ1-1; no definite D call. The CDR3 has 14 amino acids. Germline CDR1 and CDR2: MNHEY and SVGAGI. Trimming took off 6 bases at V and 2 bases at J, with 13 bases between the two ends. DNA of the CDR3: TGTGCCAGCAGCACCGACGCGGTTAACACTGAAGCTTTCTTT. Translated, it gives CASSTDAVNTEAFF.

This clone showed up just a few times. As DNA, the CDR3 is TGTGCCATCAGTCAGGGGGCGCGAAATCAGCCCCAGCATTTT. Protein sequence: CAISQGARNQPQHF. This chain uses TRBV10-3 with TRBJ1-5, with TRBD1 matching 8 bases. Germline values: CDR1 ENHRY, CDR2 SYGVKD. Trimming removed 5 bases from V and 4 bases from J; junction bases left unmatched: 4. The CDR3 loop spans 14 amino acids.

A single count supports this clone. The rearrangement links TRBV5-1 to TRBJ2-2, with 9 positions matching TRBD1. The CDR3 runs to 14 residues. Germline CDR1 and CDR2: SGHRS and YFSETQ. Losses at the gene ends were 4 bases for V and 5 bases for J; bases not matched to a gene: 3. CDR3 sequence: CASSGQGITGELFF. The DNA for the CDR3 is TGCGCCAGCAGCGGACAGGGGATAACCGGGGAGCTGTTTTTT.